A single sample is the source of the 2 T cell receptor beta chains below, sequenced in a study of T cell repertoires in cytomegalovirus infection. These receptors have no identified antigens. Each CDR3 protein gets one entry after TCRdb re-called the reads with MiXCR. Among fewer than 900,000 distinct CDR3 sequences listed, 25% to 35% were seen once. The material was cultured CD8+ T cells from PBMCs, obtained from culture after CMV antigen stimulation. All receptors derive from a human donor in good health (CMV status not recorded). Some clones in this sample may be carry-over from other donors' samples.

This clonotype was counted once. V usage is TRBV7-4 and J usage is TRBJ1-2, with D unclear. V was trimmed by 5 bases and J by 1 base, leaving 11 bases between them. Germline V gene sequence: CDR1 SGHVT, CDR2 SQSDAQ. The length of the CDR3 is 14 residues. The CDR3 DNA is TGTGCCAGCAGCACCGGGTTTCTTAACTATGGCTACACCTTC. This translates into CASSTGFLNYGYTF.

The rearrangement links TRBV27 to TRBJ1-2; possibly TRBD1 for D (6 bases). The CDR3 is 13 residues long. Germline-derived CDR1 and CDR2 are MNHEY and SMNVEV (reference sequence). Trimming took 3 bases from V and 6 from J, leaving 11 bases between them. CDR3 sequence (DNA): TGTGCCAGCAGTTTTAGGACAGACGATGGCTACACCTTC. Its translation: CASSFRTDDGYTF.